This T cell receptor beta chain was identified during a study of control samples from healthy donors and cancer patients. CDR1 is MDHEN, CDR2 SYDVKM, per germline. The CDR3 totals 16 residues. V lost 4 bases, J lost 6 bases, and 22 bases lay in between. Profiled with immunoSEQ multiplex PCR; TCRdb holds only in-frame clones, not every one. The sample includes around 190,000 clones. The clonotype comes from a woman in her 30s in good health. The sample taken for sequencing was blood. The chain links TRBV28 to TRBJ2-7, with D possibly being TRBD2 (7 bases). The DNA of the CDR3 is TGTGCCAGCAGTTCCTCTCGGGGTGCGGGGGCGGGCGAGCAGTACTTC. Encoded protein: CASSSSRGAGAGEQYF.